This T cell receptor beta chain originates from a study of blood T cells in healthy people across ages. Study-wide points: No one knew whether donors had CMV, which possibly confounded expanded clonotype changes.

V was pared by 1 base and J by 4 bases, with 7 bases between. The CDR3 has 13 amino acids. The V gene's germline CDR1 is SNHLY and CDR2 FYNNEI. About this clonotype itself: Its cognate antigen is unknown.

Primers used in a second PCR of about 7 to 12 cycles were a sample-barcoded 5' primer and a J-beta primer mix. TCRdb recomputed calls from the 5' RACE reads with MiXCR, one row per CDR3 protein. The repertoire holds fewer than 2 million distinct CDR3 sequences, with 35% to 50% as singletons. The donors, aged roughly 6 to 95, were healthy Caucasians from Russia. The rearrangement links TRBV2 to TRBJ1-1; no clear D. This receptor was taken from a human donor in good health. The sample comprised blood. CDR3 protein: CASSEVYSTEAFF. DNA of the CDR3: TGTGCCAGCAGTGAAGTCTACAGCACTGAAGCTTTCTTT.